Below, 24 T cell receptor beta chains from the same sample are listed, as sequenced in a study of shared clonotypes between healthy human individuals. Here immunoSEQ multiplex PCR was the method, and the copy in TCRdb shows in-frame clones only, minus some. The table has approximately 2.5 million clones, 85% to 95% seen once. The sample comprised naive CD4+ T cells sorted from blood. Subset described: CD45RA+ positively selected. These receptors were taken from a man aged 18 to 35 in good health.

The genes are TRBV19 and TRBJ1-2; D is perhaps TRBD1 (5 bases). V was trimmed by 2 bases and J by 3 bases, leaving 10 bases between them. This CDR3 spans 14 amino acids. In germline, CDR1 is LNHDA, CDR2 SQIVND (reference sequence). The CDR3 DNA reads TGTGCCAGTAGTATATTTACAGGAGACTATGGCTACACCTTC. It is translated as CASSIFTGDYGYTF.

This rearrangement joins TRBV6-5 to TRBJ2-1; 9 bases are a match to TRBD2. Germline V CDR1 and CDR2: MNHEY, SVGAGI. The V gene end was trimmed by 2 bases and the J gene end by 9 bases; junction bases not matched to a gene: 5. This CDR3 has 14 amino acids. The CDR3 loop reads CASSYGREGSEQFF. CDR3 in DNA: TGTGCCAGCAGTTACGGGCGGGAGGGCAGTGAGCAGTTCTTC.

As concerns this clone: Within the sample, other DNA sequences also encode this same CDR3. The V call is TRBV5-1, the J call TRBJ2-2; no reliable D call. CDR1 is SGHRS, CDR2 YFSETQ, per germline. This CDR3 has 13 amino acids. With 4 bases removed from V and 3 bases from J, the gap between germline ends came to 7 bases. The CDR3 reads CASSPRDTGELFF. The CDR3, as DNA: TGCGCCAGCAGCCCTCGGGACACCGGGGAGCTGTTTTTT.

The chain carries TRBV28 and TRBJ1-6; D ambiguous. Trimming took off 9 bases at V and 7 bases at J, with 13 bases between the two ends. Germline-derived CDR1 and CDR2 are MDHEN and SYDVKM. The length of the CDR3 is 13 residues. The DNA for the CDR3 is TGTGCCAGTTTGGAGTCGGGAAATTCACCCCTCCACTTT. Translating it yields CASLESGNSPLHF.

The J gene is TRBJ1-3, the V gene TRBV9, with a possible D match to TRBD1 (5 bases). V lost 4 bases to trimming and J lost 4 bases, with 12 bases between them. The germline CDR1 and CDR2 sequences are SGDLS and YYNGEE. CDR3 length equals 14 residues. CDR3 bases: TGTGCCAGCAGCCCGTCTGGGGCAGGAAACACCATATATTTT. It is translated as CASSPSGAGNTIYF.

This clone was seen once. This chain joins TRBV7-2 and TRBJ2-3; D not certain. CDR1 SGHTA and CDR2 FQGNSA come from the germline V gene. This CDR3 has 11 residues. Trimming took off 0 bases at V and 10 bases at J, with 5 bases between the two ends. The CDR3 region has the DNA TGTGCCAGCAGCTTAGCCCGCGCGCAGTATTTT. It specifies CASSLARAQYF.

The rearrangement uses TRBV5-6 and TRBJ1-5; 12 nucleotides align to TRBD1. Trimming cost V 1 base and J 8 bases; bases outside gene matches: 7. The CDR3 is 16 residues long. In germline, CDR1 is SGHDT, CDR2 YYEEEE. The CDR3 is CASSLRGTGGRKPQHF. CDR3 in DNA: TGTGCCAGCAGCTTGCGGGGGACAGGGGGCAGGAAGCCCCAGCATTTT.

The genes are TRBV25-1 and TRBJ1-1; possible D gene TRBD1, 6 bases. With 6 bases removed from V and 3 bases from J, the gap between germline ends came to 14 bases. Germline V gene data show CDR1 as MGHDK and CDR2 as SYGVNS. The CDR3 has 14 residues. The CDR3 nucleotides read TGTGCCAGCAGCGCTGCGGGGGGCGACACTGAAGCTTTCTTT. Protein sequence: CASSAAGGDTEAFF.

This rearrangement joins TRBV18 to TRBJ1-5; TRBD1 agrees at 7 bases. CDR3 length equals 14 residues. Germline values: CDR1 KGHSH, CDR2 LQKENI. V lost 3 bases, J lost 5 bases, and 4 bases stayed unmatched. The CDR3: CASSPGGTDQPQHF. The CDR3 DNA reads TGTGCCAGCTCACCTGGGGGGACAGATCAGCCCCAGCATTTT.

The gene calls are TRBV4-2 and TRBJ2-3; 10 bases are shared with TRBD2. This CDR3 contains 18 residues. The germline gives CDR1 LGHNA, CDR2 YNFKEQ. With 4 bases clipped from V and 1 base from J, the junction kept 11 bases outside the gene matches. CDR3 DNA: TGTGCCAGCAGCCCCCCTAGCGGGGGTCTCCAAGGCACAGATACGCAGTATTTT. Residues: CASSPPSGGLQGTDTQYF.

This clone showed up just once. The gene calls are TRBV19 and TRBJ2-1; D is uncertain. The germline V gene encodes CDR1 LNHDA and CDR2 SQIVND (reference sequence). V was pared by 3 bases and J by 6 bases, with 12 bases between. The CDR3 has 14 residues. The chain's CDR3 is CASSISGLGNEQFF. DNA for the CDR3: TGTGCCAGTAGTATTTCAGGTCTGGGCAATGAGCAGTTCTTC.

The chain has TRBV14 and TRBJ2-3; D is perhaps TRBD2 (6 bases). This CDR3 is 15 amino acids long. Trimming took 4 bases from V and 6 from J, leaving 17 bases between them. Per germline, CDR1 SGHDN and CDR2 FVKESK. In DNA, the CDR3 is TGTGCCAGCAGCCGTCGGGAGTGGTATTGGGATACGCAGTATTTT. This sequence encodes CASSRREWYWDTQYF.

The chain employs TRBV6-1 and TRBJ2-7; D is perhaps TRBD1 (5 bases). CDR3 length equals 13 residues. Trimming removed 3 bases at V and 6 bases at J, with 12 bases between. Germline V gives CDR1 MNHNS, CDR2 SASEGT. CDR3: CASSDRVRPEQYF. CDR3 sequence (DNA): TGTGCCAGCAGTGACAGGGTACGGCCCGAGCAGTACTTC.

V gene TRBV4-1 combines with J gene TRBJ2-3, with no clear D. V shed 0 bases and J shed 12 bases, with 13 bases lying between them. CDR3 length equals 13 residues. Germline CDR1 and CDR2: MGHRA and YSYEKL. The CDR3 region is CASSQEAQSPQYF. The CDR3 nucleotides are TGCGCCAGCAGCCAAGAAGCACAGTCCCCTCAGTATTTT.

This rearrangement joins TRBV13 to TRBJ2-1; 11 bases map to TRBD2. The CDR3 is 12 amino acids. After removal of 7 bases from V and 8 bases from J, the junction contained 1 base not matched to a gene. The V gene's germline CDR1 is PRHDT and CDR2 FYEKMQ (reference sequence). The CDR3 nucleotides are TGTGCCAGCAAACTAGCGGGAGATGAGCAGTTCTTC. This translates into CASKLAGDEQFF.

The chain has TRBV19 and TRBJ1-1, with TRBD1 as a possible D gene (6 bases). The length of the CDR3 is 17 residues. The V end lost 0 bases, the J end lost 6 bases, and 20 bases lay between the germline ends. Germline CDR1 is LNHDA and CDR2 is SQIVND (reference sequence). CDR3 bases: TGTGCCAGTAGTATAGATCGGGGCAGGGGCGGCTCGGCTGAAGCTTTCTTT. As protein: CASSIDRGRGGSAEAFF.

This clone was seen just once. The V gene is TRBV4-1, the J gene TRBJ2-7, with 10 positions matching TRBD1. CDR3 length: 16 amino acids. CDR1 and CDR2 from the germline V gene are MGHRA and YSYEKL. V dropped 1 base and J dropped 4; count of bases not matched to a gene: 7. The CDR3 is CASSQGLDRGVYEQYF. In DNA form, the CDR3 reads TGCGCCAGCAGCCAAGGACTGGACAGGGGGGTATACGAGCAGTACTTC.

This rearrangement joins TRBV6-1 to TRBJ2-7; 11 bases are shared with TRBD2. The CDR3 loop spans 15 amino acids. The ends lost 6 bases at V and 1 base at J; junction bases unmatched: 5. The germline V gene has CDR1 MNHNS and CDR2 SASEGT. CDR3 sequence reads: CASRPSGGLSYEQYF. The CDR3 nucleotides are TGTGCCAGCAGACCTAGCGGGGGGCTTTCCTACGAGCAGTACTTC.

The chain recombines TRBV6-6 with TRBJ1-1; D might be TRBD1 (6 bases). Between the trimmed V and J ends, which lost 6 bases and 4 bases, there was a span of 12 bases. CDR3 length: 13 residues. The germline V gene encodes CDR1 MNHNY and CDR2 SVGAGI (reference sequence). Written as DNA, the CDR3 is TGTGCCAGCAGCCCGGAGGGGGTCACTGAAGCTTTCTTT. Encoded protein: CASSPEGVTEAFF.

This clone has a handful of counts. Other nucleotide sequences from this sample produce the same CDR3. The V and J genes are TRBV6-5 and TRBJ1-2, with TRBD1 identical over 8 bases. The CDR3 spans 12 residues. The germline gives CDR1 MNHEY, CDR2 SVGAGI. The trim removed 5 bases at V and 6 bases at J, leaving 2 bases unmatched. CDR3 residues: CASSRTGNGYTF. As DNA, the CDR3 is TGTGCCAGCAGTCGGACAGGGAATGGCTACACCTTC.

The rearrangement links TRBV29-1 to TRBJ2-1, with 7 bases identical to TRBD2. The CDR3 runs 16 residues. Germline V gene lookup returns CDR1 SQVTM and CDR2 ANQGSEA. V shed 7 bases and J 4 bases; nucleotides not matched to a gene: 16. CDR3 in amino acids: CSAFDHGLADYNEQFF. CDR3 DNA sequence: TGCAGCGCTTTTGACCACGGGCTAGCGGATTACAATGAGCAGTTCTTC.

The gene calls are TRBV18 and TRBJ1-2; D possibly corresponds to TRBD1 (5 bases). CDR3 length: 17 residues. Germline CDR1 reads KGHSH; CDR2 reads LQKENI. V was trimmed by 1 base and J by 8 bases, leaving 23 bases between them. CDR3 nucleotide sequence: TGTGCCAGCTCACCACAGGTGACAGCCTTGGGGTTAAGCGGCTACACCTTC. Amino acids: CASSPQVTALGLSGYTF.

The rearrangement joins TRBV6-1 to TRBJ1-1; D not resolved. V was cut by 2 bases and J by 8 bases, with 12 bases left in between. Germline values: CDR1 MNHNS, CDR2 SASEGT. The CDR3 is made up of 13 amino acids. DNA of the CDR3: TGTGCCAGCAGTGAAAGGGTTTTAGGAGAAGCTTTCTTT. Translating gives CASSERVLGEAFF.

This chain links TRBV6-1 with TRBJ1-3; D not resolved. CDR1 MNHNS and CDR2 SASEGT come from the germline V gene. The CDR3 runs to 15 residues. Trimming took off 2 bases at V and 3 bases at J, with 11 bases between the two ends. CDR3 residues: CASSERRGFGNTIYF. The CDR3 DNA follows: TGTGCCAGCAGTGAAAGGCGGGGTTTTGGAAACACCATATATTTT.